A single sample is the source of the 10 T cell receptor beta chains below, sequenced in a study of OX40 agonist ivuxolimab in advanced cancers. Method: immunoSEQ multiplex PCR; TCRdb's copy keeps in-frame clones and lacks some. The table has tens of thousands of clones, around 90% seen once; the top ten hold around 7.4%. The specimen comprised CD4+ or CD8+ T cells sorted from blood, sampled in a trial of the OX40 agonist ivuxolimab. These TCRs come from an adult with an advanced solid tumor such as melanoma, head and neck, liver or kidney cancer.

This sequence joins TRBV27 and TRBJ1-6; D gene uncertain. CDR1 is MNHEY, CDR2 SMNVEV, per germline (reference sequence). The V end was cut by 2 bases, the J end by 10 bases, with 15 bases between. There are 15 residues in the CDR3. CDR3 in amino acids: CASSLDSQVGSPLHF. CDR3 nucleotide sequence: TGTGCCAGCAGTTTAGACTCGCAAGTGGGGTCACCCCTCCACTTT.

The rearrangement joins TRBV27 to TRBJ2-7; D assignment may be TRBD1 or TRBD2 (5 bases each). CDR3 length: 14 residues. With 1 base removed from V and 3 bases from J, the gap between germline ends came to 10 bases. The germline gives CDR1 MNHEY, CDR2 SMNVEV (reference sequence). The DNA for the CDR3 is TGTGCCAGCAGTTTATTGGGACCCAGCTACGAGCAGTACTTC. This encodes CASSLLGPSYEQYF.

V usage is TRBV5-1 and J usage is TRBJ2-1; 8 bases are shared with TRBD1. This CDR3 comprises 15 residues. Germline values: CDR1 SGHRS, CDR2 YFSETQ. Germline trimming cut 6 bases from V and 5 bases from J; bases unmatched to any gene: 10. Here the CDR3 DNA reads TGCGCCAGCACCCTGGACAGGGACCCAAACAATGAGCAGTTCTTC. Its translation: CASTLDRDPNNEQFF.

J is TRBJ2-5 and V is TRBV12-1; TRBD2, the table's D call, was not compared with the DNA. The J call may be faulty, since TRBJ2-7 better matches the DNA end. TRBV12-1 is marked as a pseudogene. The length of the CDR3 is 15 residues. CDR3 region: CASSPTRPLAYEQYF. CDR3 in DNA: TGTGCCAGCAGCCCCACTCGGCCTCTAGCCTACGAGCAGTACTTC.

The count of this clone is one. Here the CDR3 reads CASSVSGRETYNEQFF. The CDR3 DNA follows: TGTGCCAGCTCAGTTAGCGGGAGGGAAACTTACAATGAGCAGTTCTTC. The rearrangement joins TRBV19 to TRBJ2-1, with 11 nucleotides matching TRBD2. Trimming at V came to 9 bases and at J to 4 bases, leaving 11 bases not matched to a gene. Looked up from germline, CDR1 is LNHDA and CDR2 is SQIVND (reference sequence). This CDR3 is built from 16 residues. The variable domain in full, with the rest retrieved from reference TRBV19 and TRBJ2-1, is DGGITQSPKYLFRKEGQNVTLSCEQNLNHDAMYWYRQDPGQGLRLIYYSQIVNDFQKGDIAEGYSVSREKKESFPLTVTSAQKNPTAFYLCASSVSGRETYNEQFFGPGTRLTVL.

This rearrangement joins TRBV12-1 to TRBJ1-2; the DNA was not used to check the table's D call, TRBD1. TRBV12-1 is assigned pseudogene status. This CDR3 spans 14 amino acids. The CDR3 region is CASSIQTGGYGYTF. CDR3 DNA: TGTGCCAGCAGCATTCAAACAGGGGGCTATGGCTACACCTTC.

CDR3 sequence (DNA): TGTGCCAGCAGCCTGGGACTAGCGGGGGGAGGAGGTACGCAGTATTTT. Amino acid sequence: CASSLGLAGGGGTQYF. This chain links TRBV5-4 with TRBJ2-3; 15 nucleotides agree with TRBD2. The CDR3 has 16 amino acids. Trimming cost V 4 bases and J 8 bases; bases outside gene matches: 8. Germline V gene data show CDR1 as SGHNT and CDR2 as YYREEE (reference sequence).

The chain links TRBV11-3 to TRBJ2-7; possible D gene TRBD2, 6 bases. V was clipped by 10 bases and J by 2 bases, with 9 bases between them. Looked up from germline, CDR1 is SGHNT and CDR2 is YENEEA. The CDR3 extends over 11 amino acids. In nucleotides, the CDR3 is TGTGCCACGGGAGAAGCCTACGAGCAGTACTTC. This translates into CATGEAYEQYF.

This rearrangement joins TRBV11-2 to TRBJ2-2, with 9 bases identical to TRBD2. Trimming at V came to 8 bases and at J to 4 bases, leaving 8 bases not matched to a gene. Germline V gives CDR1 SGHAT, CDR2 FQNNGV. CDR3 length: 15 amino acids. The CDR3 DNA reads as TGTGCCAGCTTGGCGGGGGGGCGCGTCACCGGGGAGCTGTTTTTT. It translates to CASLAGGRVTGELFF.

The chain carries TRBV10-1 and TRBJ2-2, with D perhaps given as TRBD1 or TRBD2 (5 bases each). Germline lookup yields CDR1 WNHNN and CDR2 SYGVQD (reference sequence). The CDR3 is 14 residues long. V lost 2 bases and J lost 6, with 10 bases in between. The CDR3 loop is CASSELGTAGELFF. The CDR3, as DNA: TGCGCCAGCAGTGAGCTGGGGACGGCCGGGGAGCTGTTTTTT.